Below are 26 T cell receptor beta chains sequenced from a single sample in a study of T cell changes during pregnancy in multiple sclerosis. The table came from immunoSEQ multiplex PCR; TCRdb's copy has only in-frame clones and leaves some out. This sample has approximately 61,000 clones; approximately 88% occur once, and the top ten carry roughly 1.7%. Sequenced material: peripheral blood, taken in the first trimester of pregnancy. All receptors come from a female donor with multiple sclerosis, enrolled in a pregnancy study.

The gene calls are TRBV4-3 and TRBJ2-5, with 9 bases fitting TRBD2. Trimming at V came to 1 base and at J to 4 bases, leaving 7 bases not matched to a gene. The CDR3 has 16 residues. CDR1 is LGHNA and CDR2 is YSLEER in the germline V gene. CDR3 in DNA: TGCGCCAGCAGCCAAGGTATAGCGGGAGATGTAGAGACCCAGTACTTC. It is translated as CASSQGIAGDVETQYF.

J is TRBJ2-7 and V is TRBV5-1; 12 positions match TRBD2. CDR3 length: 16 amino acids. V dropped 0 bases and J dropped 4; count of bases not matched to a gene: 5. Germline V gene sequence: CDR1 SGHRS, CDR2 YFSETQ. CDR3: CASSLVTSGSWYEQYF. CDR3 DNA sequence: TGCGCCAGCAGCTTGGTGACTAGCGGGAGTTGGTACGAGCAGTACTTC.

The chain links TRBV25-1 to TRBJ1-1, with 8 bases that match TRBD1. CDR3 length: 12 amino acids. CDR1 is MGHDK and CDR2 is SYGVNS in the germline V gene. The junction had 3 bases not matched to a gene; V was cut back by 1 base and J by 11 bases. The CDR3 DNA follows: TGTGCCAGCAGTGAATTCAGGGGGCACGCTTTCTTT. This sequence encodes CASSEFRGHAFF.

This chain connects TRBV6-1 to TRBJ2-7; D is undetermined. Germline assignment: CDR1 MNHNS and CDR2 SASEGT. V gave up 7 bases and J gave up 3 bases, with 13 bases separating them. This CDR3 comprises 13 residues. The CDR3 is CASTLNNYYEQYF. The CDR3 DNA reads as TGTGCCAGCACCTTGAACAATTACTACGAGCAGTACTTC.

The rearrangement links TRBV5-1 to TRBJ1-1; no firm D call. The V end lost 3 bases, the J end lost 6 bases, and 9 bases lay between the germline ends. The CDR3 extends over 12 amino acids. The germline V gene has CDR1 SGHRS and CDR2 YFSETQ. In DNA form, the CDR3 reads TGCGCCAGCAGCTCAACCGGTCCTGAAGCTTTCTTT. Residues: CASSSTGPEAFF.

The rearrangement uses TRBV7-8 and TRBJ2-7; 9 bases are a match to TRBD2. CDR3 length equals 18 residues. V lost 4 bases to trimming and J lost 5 bases; unmatched junction nucleotides: 18. Germline V gene sequence: CDR1 SGHVS, CDR2 FQNEAQ. The CDR3: CASSWTFLAPREGDEQYF. Written as DNA, the CDR3 is TGTGCCAGCAGCTGGACCTTTTTGGCCCCGCGGGAGGGCGACGAGCAGTACTTC.

V gene TRBV4-2 combines with J gene TRBJ2-5; 9 bases line up with TRBD1. The CDR3 length is 14 residues. CDR1 is LGHNA and CDR2 is YNFKEQ in the germline V gene. With 1 base clipped from V and 4 bases from J, the junction kept 1 base outside the gene matches. The CDR3 coding sequence is TGTGCCAGCAGCCAAGGACAGGGGGGAGAGACCCAGTACTTC. Its translation: CASSQGQGGETQYF.

The chain links TRBV7-9 to TRBJ2-1; D is unresolved. The CDR3 is 14 residues long. Germline CDR1 is SEHNR and CDR2 is FQNEAQ (reference sequence). With 6 bases removed from V and 10 bases from J, the gap between germline ends came to 19 bases. CDR3 residues: CASRKIEAALEQFF. For the CDR3, the DNA is TGTGCCAGCAGAAAAATCGAGGCGGCTCTCGAGCAGTTCTTC.

The chain carries TRBV5-1 and TRBJ2-7; 15 bases fit TRBD2. The V gene end was trimmed by 4 bases and the J gene end by 2 bases; junction bases not matched to a gene: 19. The CDR3 is 21 residues long. The germline gives CDR1 SGHRS, CDR2 YFSETQ. The CDR3 DNA is TGCGCCAGCAGCGACCGGGACAGGGGACGGGGACTAGCGGGAGGAACCTACGAGCAGTACTTC. Translation gives CASSDRDRGRGLAGGTYEQYF. The full variable domain, its missing parts supplied by reference TRBV5-1 and TRBJ2-7, is KAGVTQTPRYLIKTRGQQVTLSCSPISGHRSVSWYQQTPGQGLQFLFEYFSETQRNKGNFPGRFSGRQFSNSRSEMNVSTLELGDSALYLCASSDRDRGRGLAGGTYEQYFGPGTRLTVT.

This chain uses TRBV5-5 with TRBJ2-7, with D tentatively TRBD1 (6 bases). The V gene lost 4 bases and the J gene lost 1 base, with 12 bases spanning the gap. CDR3 length equals 14 residues. Germline V CDR1 and CDR2: SGHKS, YYEKEE (reference sequence). This CDR3 is CASSTGTSSYEQYF. The CDR3 region has the DNA TGTGCCAGCAGCACAGGGACGTCGTCCTACGAGCAGTACTTC.

V gene TRBV15 combines with J gene TRBJ2-1; D possibly corresponds to TRBD2 (6 bases). The CDR3 spans 13 residues. The germline V and J ends were trimmed by 5 bases and 9 bases, with 14 bases remaining between them. The germline gives CDR1 LNHNV, CDR2 YYDKDF (reference sequence). The DNA of the CDR3 is TGTGCCACCAGCCCGGGACTTCCCATTGAGCAGTTCTTC. It encodes CATSPGLPIEQFF. The whole variable domain, filled in from reference TRBV15 and TRBJ2-1, reads DAMVIQNPRYQVTQFGKPVTLSCSQTLNHNVMYWYQQKSSQAPKLLFHYYDKDFNNEADTPDNFQSRRPNTSFCFLDIRSPGLGDTAMYLCATSPGLPIEQFFGPGTRLTVL.

The V gene is TRBV27, the J gene TRBJ2-2, with D unclear. This CDR3 spans 11 amino acids. Germline V gene data show CDR1 as MNHEY and CDR2 as SMNVEV (reference sequence). V was cut by 4 bases and J by 7 bases, with 4 bases left in between. As DNA, the CDR3 is TGTGCCAGCAGTTCAGGCGGGGAGCTGTTTTTT. Its translation: CASSSGGELFF.

J is TRBJ2-5 and V is TRBV11-2; no reliable D call. CDR1 and CDR2 from the germline V gene are SGHAT and FQNNGV. The CDR3 has 12 residues. The germline V and J ends were trimmed by 3 bases and 3 bases, with 5 bases remaining between them. The DNA of the CDR3 is TGTGCCAGCAGCTTCCAGGAAGAGACCCAGTACTTC. It specifies CASSFQEETQYF.

This clone is a singleton in its sample. The CDR3 DNA reads TGTGCCAGCACCCCTGGGGCTAGCGGCTACAATGAGCAGTTCTTC. It specifies CASTPGASGYNEQFF. V usage is TRBV9 and J usage is TRBJ2-1; 7 bases line up with TRBD2. Germline V gene data show CDR1 as SGDLS and CDR2 as YYNGEE. The CDR3 totals 15 residues. The V gene end was trimmed by 6 bases and the J gene end by 3 bases; junction bases not matched to a gene: 9.

V and J are TRBV10-3 and TRBJ2-7, with 10 bases lining up with TRBD1. The ends lost 6 bases at V and 7 bases at J; junction bases unmatched: 9. The CDR3 contains 14 residues. Per germline, CDR1 ENHRY and CDR2 SYGVKD. The CDR3 spells CAIRRDRGPGEQYF. Written as DNA, the CDR3 is TGTGCCATCAGGCGGGACAGGGGCCCCGGGGAGCAGTACTTC.

The rearrangement uses TRBV6-5 and TRBJ1-4; maybe TRBD1 (5 bases). The V gene's germline CDR1 is MNHEY and CDR2 SVGAGI. Trimming cost V 2 bases and J 3 bases, with 13 bases left between them. The CDR3 covers 16 residues. The DNA for the CDR3 is TGTGCCAGCAGTTACACCCGACAGACACCTAATGAAAAACTGTTTTTT. This encodes CASSYTRQTPNEKLFF.

The J gene is TRBJ2-5, the V gene TRBV10-3; 7 nucleotides align to TRBD1. This CDR3 has 15 residues. Per the germline V gene, CDR1 is ENHRY and CDR2 is SYGVKD. V dropped 4 bases and J dropped 5; count of bases not matched to a gene: 10. The DNA of the CDR3 is TGTGCCATCAGTGGATCGACAGGGTCGGAGGAGACCCAGTACTTC. It encodes CAISGSTGSEETQYF.

This clone has only one observation. This rearrangement joins TRBV4-3 to TRBJ1-4; TRBD1 matches at 8 bases. The CDR3 is 16 residues long. Germline-derived CDR1 and CDR2 are LGHNA and YSLEER. The trim removed 1 base at V and 7 bases at J, leaving 8 bases unmatched. Here the CDR3 DNA reads TGCGCCAGCAGCCAAGGCTGGACAGGGAGTGGTGAAAAACTGTTTTTT. Translated, it gives CASSQGWTGSGEKLFF.

The chain employs TRBV5-1 and TRBJ2-5; unclear D gene. CDR1 and CDR2 from the germline V gene are SGHRS and YFSETQ. CDR3 length: 12 residues. The V gene lost 4 bases and the J gene lost 5 bases, with 9 bases spanning the gap. In nucleotides, the CDR3 is TGCGCCAGCAGCACGGGTTTCGAGACCCAGTACTTC. It encodes CASSTGFETQYF. The complete variable domain, with remaining parts taken from reference TRBV5-1 and TRBJ2-5, reads KAGVTQTPRYLIKTRGQQVTLSCSPISGHRSVSWYQQTPGQGLQFLFEYFSETQRNKGNFPGRFSGRQFSNSRSEMNVSTLELGDSALYLCASSTGFETQYFGPGTRLLVL.

The V gene is TRBV2, the J gene TRBJ1-2; 7 bases match TRBD1. Trimming cost V 7 bases and J 4 bases; bases outside gene matches: 6. This CDR3 is 13 amino acids long. Per germline, CDR1 SNHLY and CDR2 FYNNEI. CDR3 nucleotide sequence: TGTGCCAGCAATTCCTACAGGGGCTATGGCTACACCTTC. As protein: CASNSYRGYGYTF.

This clone was observed once. The chain is built from TRBV5-6 and TRBJ2-7; 7 bases align to TRBD2. The V segment lost 0 bases and the J segment 1 base; nucleotides outside the gene matches: 1. The CDR3 consists of 14 residues. The germline V gene encodes CDR1 SGHDT and CDR2 YYEEEE. The CDR3 loop is CASSLVGRSYEQYF. The DNA of the CDR3 is TGTGCCAGCAGCTTGGTCGGGAGGTCCTACGAGCAGTACTTC. Filled out from reference TRBV5-6 and TRBJ2-7, the complete variable domain reads DAGVTQSPTHLIKTRGQQVTLRCSPKSGHDTVSWYQQALGQGPQFIFQYYEEEERQRGNFPDRFSGHQFPNYSSELNVNALLLGDSALYLCASSLVGRSYEQYFGPGTRLTVT.

The V and J genes are TRBV4-1 and TRBJ1-2; 7 bases align to TRBD1. The germline V gene has CDR1 MGHRA and CDR2 YSYEKL. The length of the CDR3 is 15 residues. J gave up 5 bases and V 3 bases, and 9 bases lay outside the gene matches. In nucleotides, the CDR3 is TGCGCCAGCAGCCAGGTCCGGGACAGCGCTTATGGCTACACCTTC. Translation gives CASSQVRDSAYGYTF.

The chain uses TRBV6-1 and TRBJ2-7; 9 bases align to TRBD1. The CDR3 extends over 15 amino acids. CDR1 MNHNS and CDR2 SASEGT come from the germline V gene. The J segment lost 3 bases and the V segment lost 0 bases, leaving 3 bases of the junction unmatched. In nucleotides, the CDR3 is TGTGCCAGCAGTGAAGCCCCGACAGGGGGCTACGAGCAGTACTTC. Its protein product is CASSEAPTGGYEQYF.

This clone was seen a handful of times. V gene TRBV2 combines with J gene TRBJ1-5; perhaps TRBD1 as D (5 bases). This CDR3 has 15 residues. The V gene lost 4 bases and the J gene lost 7 bases, with 17 bases spanning the gap. CDR1 and CDR2 (germline): SNHLY, FYNNEI. Here the CDR3 reads CASSGGPSPRQPQHF. The CDR3 coding sequence is TGTGCCAGCAGTGGGGGCCCGAGCCCCAGACAGCCCCAGCATTTT.

This chain uses TRBV30 with TRBJ1-5; no definite D call. Germline CDR1 reads GTSNPN; CDR2 reads SVGIG (reference sequence). The CDR3 consists of 14 residues. Trimming left V 5 bases short and J 0 bases short, with 11 bases between. CDR3 bases: TGTGCCTGGGGCGCGAGCGGTAGCAATCAGCCCCAGCATTTT. Protein sequence: CAWGASGSNQPQHF.

The chain links TRBV29-1 to TRBJ1-2, with D possibly being TRBD1 (6 bases). The CDR3 runs to 12 residues. Per the germline V gene, CDR1 is SQVTM and CDR2 is ANQGSEA. V was shortened by 7 bases and J by 4 bases, with 13 bases between the two germline ends. The CDR3 protein is CSDYRVIYGYTF. Written as DNA, the CDR3 is TGCAGCGACTACAGGGTCATCTATGGCTACACCTTC.